This entry features one T cell receptor beta chain sequence. Assay: immunoSEQ multiplex PCR; the TCRdb copy retains only in-frame clones and omits some. The profile shows 250,000 or so clones, 80% to 90% of them singletons. This specimen belongs to a study of blood T cell repertoires in COVID-19. The V end lost 5 bases, the J end lost 4 bases, and 14 bases lay between the germline ends. CDR3 length: 15 amino acids. Germline CDR1 and CDR2: SGHAT and FQNNGV. This chain uses TRBV11-2 with TRBJ2-2; tentatively, D is TRBD1 (6 bases). The sequence was obtained from a woman in her 50s who had been exposed to COVID-19. The material sequenced was PBMCs or T cells enriched from blood (not recorded which). CDR3 DNA: TGTGCCAGCAGCCCCTGGACAGAAGGCACCGGGGAGCTGTTTTTT. It is translated as CASSPWTEGTGELFF.